This T cell receptor (beta chain) was captured by sequencing in a study of CD8 T cells in Susac syndrome. Study-wide findings and caveats: As the study acknowledged, the number of individuals in its TCR sequencing and HLA analysis was relatively small.

The germline gives CDR1 LNHDA, CDR2 SQIVND (reference sequence). The V gene lost 8 bases and the J gene lost 5 bases, with 6 bases spanning the gap. This CDR3 is built from 10 residues. Sequencing of TCR beta, carried out with a high-throughput approach, was applied to CD8+ and CD4+ T cells from the blood. While serving as controls, healthy donors were matched for age and sex. With random hexamers, 0.5 to 1 ug RNA was reverse transcribed. The immunoSEQ assay covered 54 Vbeta and 13 Jbeta segments for CDR3. TCRdb re-called the immunoSEQ multiplex PCR reads with MiXCR, one entry per CDR3 protein. The sample has roughly 120,000 distinct CDR3 sequences, about 95% seen once. Of note for this clonotype: The antigen is not known.

This receptor was obtained from a human donor in good health. The sequenced sample consisted of CD4+ T cells from PBMCs. The V call is TRBV19, the J call TRBJ2-5; D uncertain. The CDR3 reads CASGRETQYF. The DNA of the CDR3 is TGTGCCAGTGGACGGGAGACCCAGTACTTC.